The rows below give T cell receptor beta chains drawn from one sample of a study of Graves' ophthalmopathy and Graves' hyperthyroidism. TCRdb itself ran the multiplex PCR reads through MiXCR, one entry per CDR3 protein. Seen here are roughly 420,000 distinct CDR3 sequences, around a fifth observed once, and the top ten hold more than 2.5%. The specimen sequenced was peripheral blood. These receptors all stem from a woman between 18 and 29 years old with stable Graves' hyperthyroidism. Each CDR3 is given with its conserved first and last residue. Each record gives: J gene, clone size, V gene, CDR3 length, CDR3 protein. Clone size is not always given. Where it is, it says once, few, many or a class for expanded clones.

J gene: TRBJ1-2
clone size: many
V gene: TRBV20-1
CDR3 length: 12
CDR3 protein: CSASDSSYGYTF

J gene: TRBJ2-5
clone size: many
V gene: TRBV15
CDR3 length: 17
CDR3 protein: CATSRGVRDSSEETQYF

J gene: TRBJ2-2
clone size: many
V gene: TRBV25-1
CDR3 length: 17
CDR3 protein: CASSEKALDRIAGELFF

J gene: TRBJ1-5
clone size: many
V gene: TRBV12-3/TRBV12-4
CDR3 length: 15
CDR3 protein: CASDTARGSNQPQHF

J gene: TRBJ2-5
clone size: many
V gene: TRBV19
CDR3 length: 14
CDR3 protein: CAGSILAGQETQYF

J gene: TRBJ1-5
clone size: many
V gene: TRBV19
CDR3 length: 13
CDR3 protein: CASSDRVNQPQHF

J gene: TRBJ1-1
clone size: NA
V gene: TRBV27
CDR3 length: 13
CDR3 protein: CAGGSGPNTEAFF

J gene: TRBJ1-6
clone size: many
V gene: TRBV6-1
CDR3 length: 13
CDR3 protein: CASSGVPISPLHF

J gene: TRBJ1-2
clone size: many
V gene: TRBV6-5
CDR3 length: 15
CDR3 protein: CASSLHSTGTYGYTF

J gene: TRBJ2-7
clone size: many
V gene: TRBV7-9
CDR3 length: 13
CDR3 protein: CASSNSGRGEQYF

J gene: TRBJ1-2
clone size: NA
V gene: TRBV12-3/TRBV12-4
CDR3 length: 14
CDR3 protein: CASSYGTGYGGYTF

J gene: TRBJ2-7
clone size: many
V gene: TRBV5-1
CDR3 length: 14
CDR3 protein: CASSLVRGPYEQYF

J gene: TRBJ1-2
clone size: NA
V gene: TRBV10-3
CDR3 length: 16
CDR3 protein: CAISEGQVGANYGYTF

J gene: TRBJ1-2
clone size: many
V gene: TRBV6-2/TRBV6-3
CDR3 length: 12
CDR3 protein: CASTSRGYGYTF

J gene: TRBJ2-7
clone size: many
V gene: TRBV11-2
CDR3 length: 13
CDR3 protein: CASRLSDNYEQYF

J gene: TRBJ1-2
clone size: NA
V gene: TRBV12-3/TRBV12-4
CDR3 length: 15
CDR3 protein: CASSHYKGANYGYTF

J gene: TRBJ2-7
clone size: many
V gene: TRBV5-1
CDR3 length: 16
CDR3 protein: CASSLAGTSGAYEQYF

J gene: TRBJ1-1
clone size: many
V gene: TRBV10-3
CDR3 length: 13
CDR3 protein: CAISEGRGAEAFF

J gene: TRBJ1-1
clone size: many
V gene: TRBV2
CDR3 length: 12
CDR3 protein: CASSVWGTEAFF

J gene: TRBJ1-2
clone size: many
V gene: TRBV27
CDR3 length: 15
CDR3 protein: CASSSWDRATYGYTF

J gene: TRBJ2-7
clone size: NA
V gene: TRBV11-2
CDR3 length: 14
CDR3 protein: CASSPPVGTYEQYF

J gene: TRBJ1-1
clone size: NA
V gene: TRBV5-1
CDR3 length: 15
CDR3 protein: CASSFSPLEGTEAFF

J gene: TRBJ2-7
clone size: few
V gene: TRBV28
CDR3 length: 13
CDR3 protein: CASSLLLKGEQYF

J gene: TRBJ1-2
clone size: many
V gene: TRBV9
CDR3 length: 14
CDR3 protein: CASSVGKGGYGYTF

J gene: TRBJ1-1
clone size: many
V gene: TRBV30
CDR3 length: 13
CDR3 protein: CAWRQGAHTEAFF

J gene: TRBJ2-7
clone size: NA
V gene: TRBV30
CDR3 length: 12
CDR3 protein: CASYRSSYEQYF

J gene: TRBJ2-7
clone size: many
V gene: TRBV20-1
CDR3 length: 15
CDR3 protein: CSASRLAGTHYEQYF

J gene: TRBJ1-1
clone size: many
V gene: TRBV29-1
CDR3 length: 13
CDR3 protein: CSAGISGGTEAFF

J gene: TRBJ1-2
clone size: many
V gene: TRBV25-1
CDR3 length: 12
CDR3 protein: CASSAPGGGYTF

J gene: TRBJ1-2
clone size: many
V gene: TRBV6-1
CDR3 length: 14
CDR3 protein: CASSEARRSYGYTF